The 10 T cell receptor beta chains reported below all come from one sample, sequenced in a study of OX40 agonist ivuxolimab in advanced cancers. Profiling relied on immunoSEQ multiplex PCR, and the TCRdb table lists in-frame clones only, not all of them. The table has about 130,000 clones, just over 90% seen once. This sample comprised CD4+ or CD8+ T cells sorted from blood, obtained in a trial of the OX40 agonist ivuxolimab. The receptor set was obtained from an adult with an advanced solid tumor such as melanoma, head and neck, liver or kidney cancer.

The genes are TRBV28 and TRBJ2-7; D call uncertain. The length of the CDR3 is 13 residues. Deletions cut 7 bases from V and 3 bases from J, with 13 bases between. Germline CDR1 reads MDHEN; CDR2 reads SYDVKM. Here the CDR3 DNA reads TGTGCCAGCATGTTAAACTTTCTCTACGAGCAGTACTTC. Translated: CASMLNFLYEQYF.

The chain couples TRBV5-5 to TRBJ2-7, with 8 bases fitting TRBD1. V shed 0 bases, J shed 1 base, and the junction held 6 bases outside the gene matches. Germline lookup yields CDR1 SGHKS and CDR2 YYEKEE (reference sequence). There are 16 residues in the CDR3. CDR3 bases: TGTGCCAGCAGCTTGGCGGACAGGGCAAGGTCCTACGAGCAGTACTTC. Protein: CASSLADRARSYEQYF.

The chain links TRBV6-5 to TRBJ2-1; 10 bases are a match to TRBD2. J gave up 12 bases and V 2 bases, and 10 bases lay outside the gene matches. There are 15 residues in the CDR3. Germline V gives CDR1 MNHEY, CDR2 SVGAGI. The CDR3 DNA reads as TGTGCCAGCAGTTACGGGCTAGCGGGAGACTCTCGGCAGTTCTTC. Protein sequence: CASSYGLAGDSRQFF.

The chain uses TRBV7-2 and TRBJ2-3, with 10 bases matching TRBD2. CDR3 length equals 16 residues. The junction had 10 bases not matched to a gene; V was cut back by 4 bases and J by 6 bases. Germline-derived CDR1 and CDR2 are SGHTA and FQGNSA. The CDR3 DNA is TGTGCCAGCAGCTCCCGAGCGGGAGGGGGCGGGGATACGCAGTATTTT. It is translated as CASSSRAGGGGDTQYF.

This chain joins TRBV28 and TRBJ2-5, with TRBD1 matching 11 bases. The germline CDR1 and CDR2 sequences are MDHEN and SYDVKM. J was trimmed by 1 base and V by 5 bases; bases with no gene match: 3. The CDR3 has 15 residues. For the CDR3, the DNA is TGTGCCAGCAGTGCCGGGACAGGGGGCCAAGAGACCCAGTACTTC. Encoded protein: CASSAGTGGQETQYF.

The chain carries TRBV6-5 and TRBJ2-7; D might be TRBD1 or TRBD2, each matching 5 bases. Germline-derived CDR1 and CDR2 are MNHEY and SVGAGI. V was cut by 2 bases and J by 0 bases, with 14 bases left in between. CDR3 length: 16 amino acids. Here the CDR3 reads CASSYGGAESSYEQYF. For the CDR3, the DNA is TGTGCCAGCAGTTACGGGGGAGCCGAGAGCTCCTACGAGCAGTACTTC.

V usage is TRBV10-1 and J usage is TRBJ1-1, with 9 bases lining up with TRBD1. Trimming removed 6 bases from V and 1 base from J; junction bases left unmatched: 12. The CDR3 extends over 17 amino acids. Germline V gives CDR1 WNHNN, CDR2 SYGVQD (reference sequence). The CDR3 sequence: CASRTPEPGQGNTEAFF. The CDR3, as DNA: TGCGCCAGCAGGACGCCCGAGCCGGGACAGGGGAACACTGAAGCTTTCTTT.

This clone appeared once. The gene calls are TRBV5-1 and TRBJ2-3, with 12 bases lining up with TRBD2. Germline V gene sequence: CDR1 SGHRS, CDR2 YFSETQ. The V and J ends lost 0 bases and 4 bases, in that order; junction bases with no gene match: 0. The CDR3 is 15 amino acids. In DNA, the CDR3 is TGCGCCAGCAGCTTGGGACTAGCGGGAGCAGATACGCAGTATTTT. Its protein product is CASSLGLAGADTQYF.

The chain has TRBV12-5 and TRBJ2-1, with 15 bases fitting TRBD2. With 2 bases clipped from V and 2 bases from J, the junction kept 13 bases outside the gene matches. The germline V gene encodes CDR1 LGHNT and CDR2 FRNRAP. This CDR3 has 21 amino acids. The CDR3 bases are TGTGCTAGTGGTTTGAAGCCCCTAGGACTAGCGGGAGGGCCTCCCTACAATGAGCAGTTCTTC. This translates into CASGLKPLGLAGGPPYNEQFF.

The CDR3 bases are TGTGCCAGCAGCTTGCGAGGGGCTGCAGCCTACGAGCAGTACTTC. It specifies CASSLRGAAAYEQYF. V and J are TRBV5-6 and TRBJ2-7; D might be TRBD1 or TRBD2, each matching 5 bases. This CDR3 is 15 amino acids long. Germline V gives CDR1 SGHDT, CDR2 YYEEEE. V gave up 1 base and J gave up 2 bases, with 13 bases separating them. The complete variable domain, with remaining parts taken from reference TRBV5-6 and TRBJ2-7, reads DAGVTQSPTHLIKTRGQQVTLRCSPKSGHDTVSWYQQALGQGPQFIFQYYEEEERQRGNFPDRFSGHQFPNYSSELNVNALLLGDSALYLCASSLRGAAAYEQYFGPGTRLTVT.